Following are 29 T cell receptor beta chains from one sample sequenced in a study of PD-1 blockade in mismatch repair-deficient tumors. TCRdb's table, derived via immunoSEQ multiplex PCR, lists solely in-frame clones and lacks some. The sample yields about 16,000 clones, roughly 80% seen once. Here the sequenced sample was PBMCs, taken before pembrolizumab treatment. The receptors were gathered from an adult with mismatch repair-deficient cancer.

The chain carries TRBV28 and TRBJ1-5; D may be TRBD1 (5 bases). Germline V CDR1 and CDR2: MDHEN, SYDVKM. Trimming removed 4 bases at V and 5 bases at J, with 27 bases between. The CDR3 is made up of 19 amino acids. CDR3 region: CASSSLNLVGTLLHQPQHF. CDR3 in DNA: TGTGCCAGCAGTTCCCTAAACCTCGTAGGGACGCTTCTGCATCAGCCCCAGCATTTT. Full variable domain (missing parts from reference TRBV28 and TRBJ1-5): DVKVTQSSRYLVKRTGEKVFLECVQDMDHENMFWYRQDPGLGLRLIYFSYDVKMKEKGDIPEGYSVSREKKERFSLILESASTNQTSMYLCASSSLNLVGTLLHQPQHFGDGTRLSIL.

V is TRBV6-5 and J is TRBJ2-2; TRBD2 aligns across 12 bases. The CDR3 consists of 15 residues. V was clipped by 7 bases and J by 8 bases; unmatched bases: 8. The germline V gene has CDR1 MNHEY and CDR2 SVGAGI. The CDR3 loop reads CASKWPSGRAGELFF. The CDR3 DNA sequence: TGTGCCAGCAAATGGCCTAGCGGGAGGGCAGGGGAGCTGTTTTTT.

The rearrangement links TRBV11-2 to TRBJ1-1, with TRBD1 matching 8 bases. Trimming took 6 bases from V and 2 from J; bases not matched to a gene: 17. This CDR3 has 18 residues. The germline CDR1 and CDR2 sequences are SGHAT and FQNNGV. CDR3 sequence reads: CASRGFPSWTGKNTEAFF. The CDR3 bases are TGTGCCAGCAGGGGGTTTCCCTCCTGGACAGGGAAAAACACTGAAGCTTTCTTT.

The J gene is TRBJ2-3, the V gene TRBV29-1; D possibly matches TRBD1 or TRBD2 (5 bases each). The germline V gene has CDR1 SQVTM and CDR2 ANQGSEA. The CDR3 has 13 amino acids. With 6 bases removed from V and 0 bases from J, the gap between germline ends came to 10 bases. The CDR3 DNA sequence: TGCAGCGTAGGGGCGGGTAGCACAGATACGCAGTATTTT. It translates to CSVGAGSTDTQYF.

This clone was observed a single time. The V call is TRBV29-1, the J call TRBJ2-1, with D tentatively TRBD2 (5 bases). This CDR3 contains 13 residues. V was shortened by 6 bases and J by 8 bases, with 17 bases between the two germline ends. CDR1 is SQVTM and CDR2 is ANQGSEA in the germline V gene. This chain's CDR3 is CSVEDPPLDEQFF. In nucleotides, the CDR3 is TGCAGCGTGGAGGACCCGCCTTTGGATGAGCAGTTCTTC.

The CDR3: CASSDQGLNYGYTF. DNA for the CDR3: TGTGCCAGCAGTGACCAGGGGTTGAACTATGGCTACACCTTC. The rearrangement links TRBV2 to TRBJ1-2; TRBD1 is a possible D gene (6 bases). V was trimmed by 3 bases and J by 2 bases, leaving 10 bases between them. This CDR3 contains 14 residues. The germline V gene encodes CDR1 SNHLY and CDR2 FYNNEI. Full variable domain (rest looked up from reference TRBV2 and TRBJ1-2): EPEVTQTPSHQVTQMGQEVILRCVPISNHLYFYWYRQILGQKVEFLVSFYNNEISEKSEIFDDQFSVERPDGSNFTLKIRSTKLEDSAMYFCASSDQGLNYGYTFGSGTRLTVV.

The chain combines TRBV10-3 with TRBJ2-1, with D perhaps being TRBD1 or TRBD2 (5 bases each). Per the germline V gene, CDR1 is ENHRY and CDR2 is SYGVKD. The CDR3 runs to 11 residues. V lost 4 bases and J 8 bases, leaving 6 bases between the germline ends. CDR3 nucleotides: TGTGCCATCAGTGTGGGGGATGAGCAGTTCTTC. Its protein is CAISVGDEQFF.

This sequence joins TRBV7-2 and TRBJ2-7, with D unclear. Per germline, CDR1 SGHTA and CDR2 FQGNSA. Trimming cost V 2 bases and J 3 bases, with 5 bases left between them. CDR3 length: 12 amino acids. This CDR3 reads CASSLTDYEQYF. Here the CDR3 DNA reads TGTGCCAGCAGCTTAACAGACTACGAGCAGTACTTC.

A single count supports this clone. CDR3 DNA sequence: TGCGCCAGCAGCTTGGCCGGGGGGCCGGGGCAAGAGACCCAGTACTTC. This gives the protein CASSLAGGPGQETQYF. The V and J genes are TRBV5-1 and TRBJ2-5; D possibly corresponds to TRBD2 (7 bases). V dropped 0 bases and J dropped 2 bases, with 14 bases sitting between them. The CDR3 contains 16 residues. Germline values: CDR1 SGHRS, CDR2 YFSETQ.

The chain links TRBV21-1 to TRBJ2-1; the D call TRBD2 from the table was never checked on the DNA. TRBV21-1 is tagged as a pseudogene. There are 17 residues in the CDR3. The CDR3 sequence: CASSKAHLLGLASEQFF. The CDR3 coding sequence is TGTGCCAGCAGCAAAGCGCATCTCCTAGGACTAGCGAGTGAGCAGTTCTTC.

The rearrangement uses TRBV7-8 and TRBJ1-5; D is uncertain. This CDR3 has 16 residues. Germline CDR1 is SGHVS and CDR2 is FQNEAQ. V dropped 5 bases and J dropped 6 bases, with 20 bases sitting between them. CDR3 sequence: CASSTLAHSLVQPQHF. CDR3 DNA sequence: TGTGCCAGCAGCACCTTAGCACATTCTTTAGTTCAGCCCCAGCATTTT.

CDR3 nucleotides: TGTGCCAGCAGCATGGGGACTAGCGGGCACACCGGGGAGCTGTTTTTT. As protein: CASSMGTSGHTGELFF. The chain carries TRBV5-6 and TRBJ2-2; 12 bases are a match to TRBD2. J gave up 3 bases and V 4 bases, and 4 bases lay outside the gene matches. Germline V CDR1 and CDR2: SGHDT, YYEEEE. The CDR3 is 16 amino acids.

This chain uses TRBV7-9 with TRBJ2-2; perhaps TRBD2 as D (6 bases). The CDR3 loop spans 15 amino acids. Germline V gene sequence: CDR1 SEHNR, CDR2 FQNEAQ (reference sequence). V shed 4 bases and J shed 7 bases, with 16 bases lying between them. CDR3 nucleotide sequence: TGTGCCAGCAGCTCACGGAGGGAGAGGGTCGGGGAGCTGTTTTTT. Protein: CASSSRRERVGELFF. Using reference TRBV7-9 and TRBJ2-2 for the parts outside the CDR3, the full variable domain is DTGVSQNPRHKITKRGQNVTFRCDPISEHNRLYWYRQTLGQGPEFLTYFQNEAQLEKSRLLSDRFSAERPKGSFSTLEIQRTEQGDSAMYLCASSSRRERVGELFFGEGSRLTVL.

V usage is TRBV9 and J usage is TRBJ2-2; tentatively, D is TRBD2 (6 bases). The CDR3 covers 14 residues. V lost 1 base, J lost 6 bases, and 10 bases lay in between. Germline CDR1 and CDR2: SGDLS and YYNGEE. The CDR3 spells CASSVSGSAGELFF. The CDR3, as DNA: TGTGCCAGCAGCGTATCCGGGAGTGCCGGGGAGCTGTTTTTT. Full variable domain (outside the CDR3, taken from reference TRBV9 and TRBJ2-2): DSGVTQTPKHLITATGQRVTLRCSPRSGDLSVYWYQQSLDQGLQFLIQYYNGEERAKGNILERFSAQQFPDLHSELNLSSLELGDSALYFCASSVSGSAGELFFGEGSRLTVL.

The gene calls are TRBV29-1 and TRBJ2-5; maybe TRBD2 (6 bases). There are 15 residues in the CDR3. Trimming took off 1 base at V and 5 bases at J, with 17 bases between the two ends. The germline V gene encodes CDR1 SQVTM and CDR2 ANQGSEA. The chain's CDR3 is CSVEGGEHPGETQYF. In nucleotides, the CDR3 is TGCAGCGTTGAAGGCGGGGAGCACCCAGGGGAGACCCAGTACTTC. Supplemented by reference TRBV29-1 and TRBJ2-5, the full variable domain reads SAVISQKPSRDICQRGTSLTIQCQVDSQVTMMFWYRQQPGQSLTLIATANQGSEATYESGFVIDKFPISRPNLTFSTLTVSNMSPEDSSIYLCSVEGGEHPGETQYFGPGTRLLVL.

The V gene is TRBV11-1, the J gene TRBJ2-7; D is unclear. There are 15 residues in the CDR3. Per germline, CDR1 SGHAT and CDR2 FQDESV (reference sequence). The V end lost 6 bases, the J end lost 6 bases, and 21 bases lay between the germline ends. The CDR3 sequence is CASSRVRSSPAEQYF. The CDR3 nucleotides read TGTGCCAGCAGTCGCGTCAGATCCTCACCGGCCGAGCAGTACTTC. The variable domain in full, completed from reference TRBV11-1 and TRBJ2-7, reads EAEVAQSPRYKITEKSQAVAFWCDPISGHATLYWYRQILGQGPELLVQFQDESVVDDSQLPKDRFSAERLKGVDSTLKIQPAELGDSAMYLCASSRVRSSPAEQYFGPGTRLTVT.

This clone was seen once. J is TRBJ2-7 and V is TRBV4-1; no firm D call. This CDR3 has 14 residues. Germline V CDR1 and CDR2: MGHRA, YSYEKL. The germline V and J ends were trimmed by 1 base and 4 bases, with 11 bases remaining between them. In DNA form, the CDR3 reads TGCGCCAGCAGCCAAGGTTGGGGATCGTACGAGCAGTACTTC. Its translation: CASSQGWGSYEQYF.

V is TRBV28 and J is TRBJ1-2; D is perhaps TRBD1 (5 bases). Germline assignment: CDR1 MDHEN and CDR2 SYDVKM. Trimming took 3 bases from V and 4 from J, leaving 9 bases between them. The CDR3 loop spans 13 amino acids. The DNA for the CDR3 is TGTGCCAGCAGTTTTCCGGGGGGCTATGGCTACACCTTC. As protein: CASSFPGGYGYTF.

The rearrangement links TRBV7-9 to TRBJ2-3; D is unresolved. Germline V gives CDR1 SEHNR, CDR2 FQNEAQ (reference sequence). Trimming shortened V by 4 bases and J by 0 bases, and 8 bases separated the two germline ends. This CDR3 spans 14 amino acids. The DNA for the CDR3 is TGTGCCAGCAGCTCTTTGTCTAGCACAGATACGCAGTATTTT. Translating gives CASSSLSSTDTQYF.

This clone was counted between two and nine times. The gene calls are TRBV2 and TRBJ1-3, with D possibly matching TRBD1 (5 bases). Trimming stripped 6 bases from V and 0 bases from J, with 12 bases between. The CDR3 is 15 amino acids. Germline V gene sequence: CDR1 SNHLY, CDR2 FYNNEI. Here the CDR3 reads CASRTGVFSGNTIYF. The CDR3 bases are TGTGCCAGCAGAACAGGCGTATTCTCTGGAAACACCATATATTTT.

V is TRBV18 and J is TRBJ1-3; 7 bases align to TRBD1. The V gene end was trimmed by 4 bases and the J gene end by 4 bases; junction bases not matched to a gene: 7. The CDR3 loop spans 15 amino acids. CDR1 is KGHSH, CDR2 LQKENI, per germline. The CDR3 reads CASSRLTGTGNTIYF. In DNA, the CDR3 is TGTGCCAGCTCACGCCTGACAGGGACGGGAAACACCATATATTTT.

This sequence joins TRBV6-1 and TRBJ2-7, with D maybe TRBD1 (5 bases). The CDR3 runs 12 residues. Trimming removed 7 bases from V and 5 bases from J, with 12 bases in between. CDR1 is MNHNS and CDR2 is SASEGT in the germline V gene. CDR3 DNA: TGTGCCAGCAACCAGGGTGACCACGAGCAGTACTTC. Translated, it gives CASNQGDHEQYF.

This clone was counted only a few times. The rearrangement links TRBV28 to TRBJ1-5, with D perhaps TRBD1 (6 bases). The CDR3 is 13 amino acids. Deletions cut 6 bases from V and 1 base from J, with 7 bases between. Per the germline V gene, CDR1 is MDHEN and CDR2 is SYDVKM. CDR3 sequence (DNA): TGTGCCAGCAGGACAGGCAGCAATCAGCCCCAGCATTTT. It specifies CASRTGSNQPQHF.

The chain uses TRBV10-3 and TRBJ2-3; 8 nucleotides match TRBD2. V shed 0 bases and J 0 bases; nucleotides not matched to a gene: 11. Per the germline V gene, CDR1 is ENHRY and CDR2 is SYGVKD. This CDR3 is 19 amino acids long. The CDR3 loop is CAISESIVDGGGSTDTQYF. The CDR3, as DNA: TGTGCCATCAGTGAGTCGATTGTGGATGGCGGGGGGAGCACAGATACGCAGTATTTT.

This chain uses TRBV18 with TRBJ1-5; no clear D gene. The CDR3 has 13 amino acids. Germline lookup yields CDR1 KGHSH and CDR2 LQKENI. Trimming cost V 3 bases and J 4 bases, with 7 bases left between them. CDR3 in DNA: TGTGCCAGCTCACCGCGAGGGAATCAGCCCCAGCATTTT. Protein: CASSPRGNQPQHF.

CDR3 loop: CASSLGRSGELFF. As DNA, the CDR3 is TGTGCCAGCAGTTTAGGACGAAGCGGGGAGCTGTTTTTT. The chain recombines TRBV28 with TRBJ2-2; D gene unclear. Germline lookup yields CDR1 MDHEN and CDR2 SYDVKM. V lost 2 bases and J lost 7, with 8 bases in between. This CDR3 has 13 amino acids.

This clone was detected only a few times. V gene TRBV30 combines with J gene TRBJ2-5; 8 nucleotides agree with TRBD2. The CDR3 extends over 14 amino acids. Germline V gene lookup returns CDR1 GTSNPN and CDR2 SVGIG (reference sequence). The V segment lost 2 bases and the J segment 5 bases; nucleotides outside the gene matches: 7. The CDR3 protein is CAWSPSGRGETQYF. The CDR3 DNA reads as TGTGCCTGGAGTCCCAGCGGGAGAGGGGAGACCCAGTACTTC.

This clone was seen more than once but under ten times. This chain joins TRBV4-1 and TRBJ2-7; 8 bases line up with TRBD1. The V gene end was trimmed by 3 bases and the J gene end by 5 bases; junction bases not matched to a gene: 6. Germline V gives CDR1 MGHRA, CDR2 YSYEKL. The length of the CDR3 is 14 residues. This CDR3 is CASSHGQGSHEQYF. CDR3 DNA: TGCGCCAGCAGCCACGGACAGGGTAGTCACGAGCAGTACTTC.

The chain recombines TRBV19 with TRBJ1-4; 7 positions match TRBD1. There are 14 residues in the CDR3. In germline, CDR1 is LNHDA, CDR2 SQIVND (reference sequence). With 5 bases clipped from V and 3 bases from J, the junction kept 3 bases outside the gene matches. CDR3 amino acids: CASSPQGANEKLFF. In nucleotides, the CDR3 is TGTGCCAGTAGTCCCCAGGGGGCTAATGAAAAACTGTTTTTT.